These 20 T cell receptor beta chains share one sample of origin, sequenced in a study of shared clonotypes between healthy human individuals. The data were produced by immunoSEQ multiplex PCR, yet TCRdb's version contains in-frame clones alone and is incomplete. In the table there are about 2.1 million clones, 90% to 95% of which are singletons. Naivety among CD8 cells was defined by CD45RO negativity and positive CCR7 selection, thereby excluding terminally differentiated effector memory CD45RA+ cells. Sequencing used naive CD8+ T cells from PBMCs. These receptors came from a man younger than 35 in good health. Some clones in this sample may be carry-over from other donors' samples.

The chain links TRBV5-5 to TRBJ2-7, with D unclear. Germline V gene data show CDR1 as SGHKS and CDR2 as YYEKEE (reference sequence). V lost 1 base and J lost 6, with 17 bases in between. CDR3 size: 15 residues. The CDR3 here is CASSLLITGPGEQYF. The DNA of the CDR3 is TGTGCCAGCAGCTTGTTGATAACGGGCCCGGGCGAGCAGTACTTC.

The chain is built from TRBV27 and TRBJ2-2, with 10 bases that match TRBD2. CDR1 is MNHEY, CDR2 SMNVEV, per germline (reference sequence). The CDR3 spans 18 residues. The V segment lost 2 bases and the J segment 2 bases; nucleotides outside the gene matches: 8. The CDR3 DNA is TGTGCCAGCAGTTTACTTGGGCTAGCGGGAGTAAACACCGGGGAGCTGTTTTTT. It codes for CASSLLGLAGVNTGELFF.

This chain connects TRBV25-1 to TRBJ2-3, with 7 bases aligning to TRBD2. This CDR3 is built from 16 residues. After removal of 2 bases from V and 2 bases from J, the junction contained 7 bases not matched to a gene. In germline, CDR1 is MGHDK, CDR2 SYGVNS. CDR3: CASSERWEGPTDTQYF. CDR3 nucleotide sequence: TGTGCCAGCAGTGAAAGGTGGGAGGGACCCACAGATACGCAGTATTTT.

Turning to this clone: The sample has other DNA sequences that encode this CDR3 too. The rearrangement uses TRBV15 and TRBJ1-5, with D perhaps TRBD1 (5 bases). Germline CDR1 LNHNV, CDR2 YYDKDF (reference sequence). Trimming stripped 3 bases from V and 1 base from J, with 10 bases between. This CDR3 region has 15 residues. The CDR3 region is CATSSARGSNQPQHF. The CDR3 DNA reads TGTGCCACCAGCAGTGCGAGGGGAAGCAATCAGCCCCAGCATTTT.

V gene TRBV7-3 combines with J gene TRBJ2-2, with 10 bases identical to TRBD2. The CDR3 has 21 residues. J lost 1 base, V lost 1 base, and 15 bases had no gene match. Germline CDR1 and CDR2: SGHTA and FQGTGA. CDR3 sequence (DNA): TGTGCCAGCAGCTTAATCCCTAGCGGGGGACTTTGGGGATTGAACACCGGGGAGCTGTTTTTT. Its protein product is CASSLIPSGGLWGLNTGELFF.

V is TRBV11-2 and J is TRBJ2-1; D is perhaps TRBD2 (5 bases). The CDR3 length is 13 residues. Germline lookup yields CDR1 SGHAT and CDR2 FQNNGV. V was clipped by 1 base and J by 8 bases, with 9 bases between them. DNA of the CDR3: TGTGCCAGCAGCTTAGGACTGCGGGATGAGCAGTTCTTC. Its translation: CASSLGLRDEQFF. The full variable domain, its missing parts supplied by reference TRBV11-2 and TRBJ2-1, is EAGVAQSPRYKIIEKRQSVAFWCNPISGHATLYWYQQILGQGPKLLIQFQNNGVVDDSQLPKDRFSAERLKGVDSTLKIQPAKLEDSAVYLCASSLGLRDEQFFGPGTRLTVL.

This rearrangement joins TRBV10-1 to TRBJ2-1, with TRBD2 matching 14 bases. With 3 bases clipped from V and 9 bases from J, the junction kept 4 bases outside the gene matches. Looked up from germline, CDR1 is WNHNN and CDR2 is SYGVQD (reference sequence). The CDR3 spans 15 residues. CDR3 sequence reads: CASSDTGLAGVEQFF. In DNA, the CDR3 is TGCGCCAGCAGTGATACGGGACTAGCGGGAGTTGAGCAGTTCTTC.

This rearrangement joins TRBV7-3 to TRBJ2-4, with 7 bases identical to TRBD1. Unmatched junction bases numbered 14, after V lost 2 bases and J lost 7 bases. The CDR3 runs to 17 residues. Germline V gene lookup returns CDR1 SGHTA and CDR2 FQGTGA. For the CDR3, the DNA is TGTGCCAGCAGCTTAGGGGTAGGGACAGTCGATAAGAACATTCAGTACTTC. Translated: CASSLGVGTVDKNIQYF. The full variable domain, its missing parts supplied by reference TRBV7-3 and TRBJ2-4, is GAGVSQTPSNKVTEKGKYVELRCDPISGHTALYWYRQSLGQGPEFLIYFQGTGAADDSGLPNDRFFAVRPEGSVSTLKIQRTERGDSAVYLCASSLGVGTVDKNIQYFGAGTRLSVL.

The V gene is TRBV4-1, the J gene TRBJ2-1; D call uncertain. V was clipped by 4 bases and J by 4 bases, with 11 bases between them. Germline loops: CDR1 MGHRA, CDR2 YSYEKL. The CDR3 runs to 14 residues. The CDR3 DNA follows: TGCGCCAGCAGCCCCCACAAGGTGTACAATGAGCAGTTCTTC. It translates to CASSPHKVYNEQFF.

V is TRBV2 and J is TRBJ2-7; no firm D call. Germline V gene lookup returns CDR1 SNHLY and CDR2 FYNNEI. This CDR3 has 15 amino acids. Trimming removed 1 base from V and 6 bases from J, with 16 bases in between. The DNA of the CDR3 is TGTGCCAGCAGTGAAGGGACCCGTACCACGGGCGAGCAGTACTTC. It yields the protein CASSEGTRTTGEQYF.

The chain combines TRBV4-3 with TRBJ2-2; no reliable D call. CDR3 length: 14 amino acids. CDR1 is LGHNA, CDR2 YSLEER, per germline. The V gene lost 1 base and the J gene lost 5 bases, with 8 bases spanning the gap. The DNA of the CDR3 is TGCGCCAGCAGCCAAGCTTCAACAACCGGGGAGCTGTTTTTT. It specifies CASSQASTTGELFF.

This clone was counted a single time. This chain links TRBV11-2 with TRBJ2-5; 8 nucleotides agree with TRBD1. Germline lookup yields CDR1 SGHAT and CDR2 FQNNGV. The CDR3 contains 16 residues. V lost 5 bases to trimming and J lost 5 bases; unmatched junction nucleotides: 13. CDR3 sequence (DNA): TGTGCCAGCAGCCACGGCGCAGGGGGCTGGGCGGAGACCCAGTACTTC. It yields the protein CASSHGAGGWAETQYF.

The V and J genes are TRBV9 and TRBJ2-3; the match to TRBD2 covers 13 bases. CDR3 size: 16 residues. V dropped 3 bases and J dropped 4; count of bases not matched to a gene: 5. Germline CDR1 is SGDLS and CDR2 is YYNGEE. CDR3 sequence reads: CASSEGTSGISDTQYF. Here the CDR3 DNA reads TGTGCCAGCAGCGAGGGGACTAGCGGGATTTCAGATACGCAGTATTTT.

This chain links TRBV6-6 with TRBJ1-2; unclear D gene. Per the germline V gene, CDR1 is MNHNY and CDR2 is SVGAGI (reference sequence). Between the trimmed V and J ends, which lost 5 bases and 4 bases, there was a span of 20 bases. This CDR3 comprises 16 residues. Written as DNA, the CDR3 is TGTGCCAGCAGTCATCCGGCAGAGATTCACCTCTATGGCTACACCTTC. Translating gives CASSHPAEIHLYGYTF.

The V gene is TRBV7-9, the J gene TRBJ2-2, with D uncertain. CDR3 size: 14 residues. Germline CDR1 SEHNR, CDR2 FQNEAQ (reference sequence). V dropped 2 bases and J dropped 3 bases, with 7 bases sitting between them. The CDR3 DNA sequence: TGTGCCAGCAGCTTAAACAGAGACACCGGGGAGCTGTTTTTT. Its translation: CASSLNRDTGELFF.

The chain is built from TRBV7-6 and TRBJ1-3; tentative D call: TRBD1 (5 bases). Germline V CDR1 and CDR2: SGHVS, FNYEAQ. V was shortened by 2 bases and J by 4 bases, with 24 bases between the two germline ends. The CDR3 extends over 19 amino acids. CDR3 DNA: TGTGCCAGCAGCTTATTAGCGACAGAGGGCTTCATAGCGGGAAACACCATATATTTT. Protein product: CASSLLATEGFIAGNTIYF.

The chain carries TRBV9 and TRBJ2-4; either TRBD1 or TRBD2 may supply D (5 bases each). Germline V gene data show CDR1 as SGDLS and CDR2 as YYNGEE. V lost 4 bases, J lost 3 bases, and 20 bases lay in between. The CDR3 runs 17 residues. The CDR3 bases are TGTGCCAGCAGCTCCCCCGCCAGTCCGAGGGGCAAAAACATTCAGTACTTC. Translated: CASSSPASPRGKNIQYF.

This chain uses TRBV7-4 with TRBJ2-5; 9 bases map to TRBD2. Germline assignment: CDR1 SGHVT and CDR2 SQSDAQ. The J segment lost 3 bases and the V segment lost 1 base, leaving 18 bases of the junction unmatched. There are 20 residues in the CDR3. The CDR3 loop reads CASSLVLLGDGGRAEETQYF. CDR3 sequence (DNA): TGTGCCAGCAGCTTAGTGCTCTTGGGGGACGGCGGGAGGGCCGAAGAGACCCAGTACTTC.

The V call is TRBV27, the J call TRBJ2-7, with no clear D. V lost 4 bases to trimming and J lost 3 bases, with 16 bases between them. CDR3 size: 15 residues. The germline gives CDR1 MNHEY, CDR2 SMNVEV (reference sequence). The CDR3 reads CASSYGQPAFYEQYF. CDR3 nucleotide sequence: TGTGCCAGCAGTTACGGGCAGCCAGCTTTCTACGAGCAGTACTTC.

This rearrangement joins TRBV7-8 to TRBJ2-7, with a possible D match to TRBD2 (5 bases). The ends were cut back, 0 bases at V and 0 bases at J, with 12 bases in the middle. This CDR3 contains 16 residues. Germline CDR1 SGHVS, CDR2 FQNEAQ. The CDR3 here is CASSLAGRRGSYEQYF. The CDR3 DNA reads as TGTGCCAGCAGCTTAGCGGGGAGACGGGGCTCCTACGAGCAGTACTTC.